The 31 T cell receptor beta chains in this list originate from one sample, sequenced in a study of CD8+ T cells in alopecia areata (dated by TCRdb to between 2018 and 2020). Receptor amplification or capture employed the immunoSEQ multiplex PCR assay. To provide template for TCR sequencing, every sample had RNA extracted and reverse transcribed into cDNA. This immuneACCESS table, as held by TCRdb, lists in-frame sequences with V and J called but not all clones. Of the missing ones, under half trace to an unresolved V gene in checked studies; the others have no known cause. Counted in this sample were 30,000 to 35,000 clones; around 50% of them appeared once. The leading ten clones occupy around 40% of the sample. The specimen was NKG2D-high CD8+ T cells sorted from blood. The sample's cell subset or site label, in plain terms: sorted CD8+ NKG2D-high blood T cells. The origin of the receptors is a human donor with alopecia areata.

CDR3 coding DNA: TGTGCCAGCAGTTTATTGGGGAAATATGAGCAGTTCTTC. Translating it yields CASSLLGKYEQFF. V and J are TRBV28 and TRBJ2-1, with D hard to call. CDR1 and CDR2 (germline): MDHEN, SYDVKM. V lost 1 base to trimming and J lost 8 bases, with 9 bases between them. The CDR3 is 13 residues long. Complete variable domain (other parts from reference TRBV28 and TRBJ2-1): DVKVTQSSRYLVKRTGEKVFLECVQDMDHENMFWYRQDPGLGLRLIYFSYDVKMKEKGDIPEGYSVSREKKERFSLILESASTNQTSMYLCASSLLGKYEQFFGPGTRLTVL.

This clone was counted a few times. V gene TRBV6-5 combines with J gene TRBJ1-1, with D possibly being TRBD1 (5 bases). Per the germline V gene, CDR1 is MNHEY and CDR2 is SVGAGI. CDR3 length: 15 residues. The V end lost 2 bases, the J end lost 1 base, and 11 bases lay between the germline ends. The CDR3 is CASSYATAQNTEAFF. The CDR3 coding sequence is TGTGCCAGCAGTTACGCGACAGCTCAGAACACTGAAGCTTTCTTT.

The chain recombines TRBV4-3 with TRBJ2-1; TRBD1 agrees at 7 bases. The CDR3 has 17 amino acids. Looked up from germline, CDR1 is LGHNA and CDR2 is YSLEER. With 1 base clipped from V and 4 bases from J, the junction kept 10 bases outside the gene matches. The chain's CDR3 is CASSQGVRQGGYNEQFF. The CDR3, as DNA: TGCGCCAGCAGCCAAGGTGTTAGACAGGGCGGTTACAATGAGCAGTTCTTC.

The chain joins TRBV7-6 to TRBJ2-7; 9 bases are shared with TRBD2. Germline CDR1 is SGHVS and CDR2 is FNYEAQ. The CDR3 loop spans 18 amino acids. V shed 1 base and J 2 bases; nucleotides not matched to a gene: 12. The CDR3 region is CASSLGPPGLAVPYEQYF. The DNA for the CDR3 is TGTGCCAGCAGCTTAGGCCCTCCGGGACTAGCCGTACCCTACGAGCAGTACTTC. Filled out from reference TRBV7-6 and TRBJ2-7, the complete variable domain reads GAGVSQSPRYKVTKRGQDVALRCDPISGHVSLYWYRQALGQGPEFLTYFNYEAQQDKSGLPNDRFSAERPEGSISTLTIQRTEQRDSAMYRCASSLGPPGLAVPYEQYFGPGTRLTVT.

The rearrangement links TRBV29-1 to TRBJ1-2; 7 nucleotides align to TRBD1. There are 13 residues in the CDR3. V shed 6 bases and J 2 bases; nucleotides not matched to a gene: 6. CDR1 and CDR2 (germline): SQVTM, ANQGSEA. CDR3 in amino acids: CSVFGQENYGYTF. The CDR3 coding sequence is TGCAGCGTGTTCGGACAGGAGAACTATGGCTACACCTTC.

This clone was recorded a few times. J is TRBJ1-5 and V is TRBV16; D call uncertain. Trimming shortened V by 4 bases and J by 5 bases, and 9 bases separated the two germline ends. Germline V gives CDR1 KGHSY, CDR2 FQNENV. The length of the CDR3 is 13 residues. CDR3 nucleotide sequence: TGTGCCAGCAGCCTCGGTTGGGATCAGCCCCAGCATTTT. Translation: CASSLGWDQPQHF.

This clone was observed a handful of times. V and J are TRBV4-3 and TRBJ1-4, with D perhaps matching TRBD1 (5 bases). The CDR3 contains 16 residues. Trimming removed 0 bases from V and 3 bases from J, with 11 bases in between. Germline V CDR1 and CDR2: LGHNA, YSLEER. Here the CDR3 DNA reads TGCGCCAGCAGCCAAGATCTGGGGCGGGCTAATGAAAAACTGTTTTTT. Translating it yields CASSQDLGRANEKLFF.

CDR3 sequence (DNA): TGTGCCAGCAGCTTTTGGACTAGCGGGACCGAGCAGTACTTC. Residues: CASSFWTSGTEQYF. This chain joins TRBV7-2 and TRBJ2-7; 12 bases are shared with TRBD2. This CDR3 has 14 residues. The germline CDR1 and CDR2 sequences are SGHTA and FQGNSA. V gave up 3 bases and J gave up 6 bases; unmatched junction bases: 3. Together with reference TRBV7-2 and TRBJ2-7, the CDR3 gives the full variable domain: GAGVSQSPSNKVTEKGKDVELRCDPISGHTALYWYRQSLGQGLEFLIYFQGNSAPDKSGLPSDRFSAERTGGSVSTLTIQRTQQEDSAVYLCASSFWTSGTEQYFGPGTRLTVT.

Written as DNA, the CDR3 is TGTGCCAGCAGTTTGGGACTAGGTTACTACAATGAGCAGTTCTTC. This translates into CASSLGLGYYNEQFF. This chain links TRBV27 with TRBJ2-1; 8 bases are shared with TRBD2. J gave up 3 bases and V 3 bases, and 4 bases lay outside the gene matches. The V gene's germline CDR1 is MNHEY and CDR2 SMNVEV (reference sequence). This CDR3 has 15 amino acids.

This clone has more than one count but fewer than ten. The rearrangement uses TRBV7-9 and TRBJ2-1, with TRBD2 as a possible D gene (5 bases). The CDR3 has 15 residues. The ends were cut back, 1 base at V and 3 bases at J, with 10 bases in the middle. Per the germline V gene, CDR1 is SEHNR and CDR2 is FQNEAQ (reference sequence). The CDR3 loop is CASSLDLAGYNEQFF. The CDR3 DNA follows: TGTGCCAGCAGCTTAGATCTAGCTGGCTACAATGAGCAGTTCTTC.

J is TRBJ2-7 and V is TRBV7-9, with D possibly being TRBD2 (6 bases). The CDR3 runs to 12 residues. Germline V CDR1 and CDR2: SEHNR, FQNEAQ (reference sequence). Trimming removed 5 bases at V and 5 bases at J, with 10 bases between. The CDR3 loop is CASSEGLNEQYF. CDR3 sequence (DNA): TGTGCCAGCAGCGAGGGACTGAACGAGCAGTACTTC.

The CDR3 DNA sequence: TGTGCCAGCAGCCAAAAGTTGGTGCAGACCTATAATTCACCCCTCCACTTT. This gives the protein CASSQKLVQTYNSPLHF. This chain links TRBV7-2 with TRBJ1-6, with D unresolved. The germline V and J ends were trimmed by 5 bases and 2 bases, with 16 bases remaining between them. The CDR3 totals 17 residues. The germline V gene has CDR1 SGHTA and CDR2 FQGNSA.

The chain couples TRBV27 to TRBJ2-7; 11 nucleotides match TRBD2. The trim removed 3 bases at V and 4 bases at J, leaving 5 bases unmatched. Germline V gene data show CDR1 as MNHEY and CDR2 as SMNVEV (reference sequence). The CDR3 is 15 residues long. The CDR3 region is CASSFYSGRGYEQYF. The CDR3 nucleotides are TGTGCCAGCAGTTTTTATAGCGGGAGGGGTTACGAGCAGTACTTC.

Written as DNA, the CDR3 is TGTGCCAGCAGCCAACACGTAGGGGGGAAAAACATTCAGTACTTC. This translates into CASSQHVGGKNIQYF. The rearrangement uses TRBV14 and TRBJ2-4; D may correspond to TRBD1 or TRBD2 (6 bases each). The germline CDR1 and CDR2 sequences are SGHDN and FVKESK. CDR3 length: 15 amino acids. Trimming took off 2 bases at V and 4 bases at J, with 12 bases between the two ends.

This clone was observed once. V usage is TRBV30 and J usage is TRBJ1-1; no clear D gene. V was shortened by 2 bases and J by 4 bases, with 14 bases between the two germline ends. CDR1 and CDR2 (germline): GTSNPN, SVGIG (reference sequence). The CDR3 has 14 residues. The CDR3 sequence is CAWSLTTWSTEAFF. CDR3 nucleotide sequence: TGTGCCTGGAGTTTGACGACCTGGAGCACTGAAGCTTTCTTT. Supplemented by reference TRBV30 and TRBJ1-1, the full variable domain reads SQTIHQWPATLVQPVGSPLSLECTVEGTSNPNLYWYRQAAGRGLQLLFYSVGIGQISSEVPQNLSASRPQDRQFILSSKKLLLSDSGFYLCAWSLTTWSTEAFFGQGTRLTVV.

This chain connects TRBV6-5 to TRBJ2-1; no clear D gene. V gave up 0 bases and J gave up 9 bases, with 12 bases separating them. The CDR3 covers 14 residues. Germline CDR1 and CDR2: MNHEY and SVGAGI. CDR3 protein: CASSYSGLLVEQFF. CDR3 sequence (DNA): TGTGCCAGCAGTTACTCGGGTCTCCTGGTTGAGCAGTTCTTC.

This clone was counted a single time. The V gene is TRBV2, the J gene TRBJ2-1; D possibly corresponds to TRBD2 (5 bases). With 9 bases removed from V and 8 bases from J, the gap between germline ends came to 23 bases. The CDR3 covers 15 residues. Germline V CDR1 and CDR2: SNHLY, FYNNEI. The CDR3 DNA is TGTGCCAGAAGTAGTCTAGCTGGGCCCCAATATGAGCAGTTCTTC. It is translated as CARSSLAGPQYEQFF.

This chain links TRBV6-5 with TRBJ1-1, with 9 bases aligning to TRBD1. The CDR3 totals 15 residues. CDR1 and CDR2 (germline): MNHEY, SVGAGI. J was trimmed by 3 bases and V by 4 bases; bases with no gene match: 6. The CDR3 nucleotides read TGTGCCAGCAGTTTATCCGGGACAGGGCACACTGAAGCTTTCTTT. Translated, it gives CASSLSGTGHTEAFF.

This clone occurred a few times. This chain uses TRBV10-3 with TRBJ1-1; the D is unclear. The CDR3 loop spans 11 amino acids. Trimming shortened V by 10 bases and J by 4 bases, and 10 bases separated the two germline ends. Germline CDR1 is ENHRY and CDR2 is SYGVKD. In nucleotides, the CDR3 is TGTGCCACGCAAACATTCACTGAAGCTTTCTTT. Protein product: CATQTFTEAFF.

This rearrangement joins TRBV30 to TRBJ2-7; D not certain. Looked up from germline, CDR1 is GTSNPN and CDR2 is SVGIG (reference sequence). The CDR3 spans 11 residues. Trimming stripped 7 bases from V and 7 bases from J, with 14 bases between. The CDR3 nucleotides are TGTGCCTTCTTAGTTCACCAGGAGCAGTACTTC. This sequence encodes CAFLVHQEQYF.

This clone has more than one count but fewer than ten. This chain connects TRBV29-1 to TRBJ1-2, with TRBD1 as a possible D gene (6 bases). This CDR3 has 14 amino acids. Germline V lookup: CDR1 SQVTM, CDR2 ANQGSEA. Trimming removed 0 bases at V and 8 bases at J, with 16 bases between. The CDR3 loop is CSVEDRDRTLGYTF. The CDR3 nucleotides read TGCAGCGTTGAAGATCGCGACAGGACCTTGGGCTACACCTTC.

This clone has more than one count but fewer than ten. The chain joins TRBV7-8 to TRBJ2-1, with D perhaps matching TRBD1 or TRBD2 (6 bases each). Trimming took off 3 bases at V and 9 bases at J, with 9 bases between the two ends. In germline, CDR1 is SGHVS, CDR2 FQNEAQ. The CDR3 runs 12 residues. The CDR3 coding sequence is TGTGCCAGCAGCTTGGGGGGCAGTGAGCAGTTCTTC. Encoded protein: CASSLGGSEQFF.

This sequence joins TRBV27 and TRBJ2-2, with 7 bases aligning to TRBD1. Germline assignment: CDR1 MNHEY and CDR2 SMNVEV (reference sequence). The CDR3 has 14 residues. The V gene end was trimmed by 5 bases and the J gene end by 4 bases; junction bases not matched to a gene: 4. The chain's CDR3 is CASSPRTGTGELFF. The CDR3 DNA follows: TGTGCCAGCAGTCCCCGGACAGGCACCGGGGAGCTGTTTTTT.

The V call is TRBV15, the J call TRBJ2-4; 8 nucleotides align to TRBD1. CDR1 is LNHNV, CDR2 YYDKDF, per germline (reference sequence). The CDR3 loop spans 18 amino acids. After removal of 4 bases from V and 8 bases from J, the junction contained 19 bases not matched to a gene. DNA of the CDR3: TGTGCCACCAGCAACCCCACACGGGGTCAGGGGGCGCGGGACATTCAGTACTTC. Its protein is CATSNPTRGQGARDIQYF.

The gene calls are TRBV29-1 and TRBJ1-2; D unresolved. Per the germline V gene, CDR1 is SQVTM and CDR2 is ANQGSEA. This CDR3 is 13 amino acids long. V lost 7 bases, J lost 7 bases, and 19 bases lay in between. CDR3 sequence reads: CSGEGGESPGYTF. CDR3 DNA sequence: TGCAGCGGCGAGGGCGGGGAGTCCCCTGGCTACACCTTC.

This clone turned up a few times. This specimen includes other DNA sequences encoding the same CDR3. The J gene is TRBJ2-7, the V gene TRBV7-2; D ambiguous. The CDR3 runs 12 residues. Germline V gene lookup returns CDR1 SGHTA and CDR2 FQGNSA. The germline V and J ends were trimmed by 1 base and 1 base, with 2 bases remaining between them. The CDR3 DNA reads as TGTGCCAGCAGCTTAGGGTCCTACGAGCAGTACTTC. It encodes CASSLGSYEQYF.

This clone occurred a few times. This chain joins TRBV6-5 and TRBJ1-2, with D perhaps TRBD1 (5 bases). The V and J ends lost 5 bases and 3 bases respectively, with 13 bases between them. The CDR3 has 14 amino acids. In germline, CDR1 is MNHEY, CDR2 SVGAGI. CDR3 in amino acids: CASSGGDRYYGYTF. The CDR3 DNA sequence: TGTGCCAGCAGTGGGGGGGACCGCTACTATGGCTACACCTTC.

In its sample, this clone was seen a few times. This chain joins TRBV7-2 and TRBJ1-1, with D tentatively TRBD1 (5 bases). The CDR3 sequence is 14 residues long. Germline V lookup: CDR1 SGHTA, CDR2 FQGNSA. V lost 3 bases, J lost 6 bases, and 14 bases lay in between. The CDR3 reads CASSFQYGAAEAFF. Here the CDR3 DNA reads TGTGCCAGCAGCTTCCAATACGGGGCAGCTGAAGCTTTCTTT.

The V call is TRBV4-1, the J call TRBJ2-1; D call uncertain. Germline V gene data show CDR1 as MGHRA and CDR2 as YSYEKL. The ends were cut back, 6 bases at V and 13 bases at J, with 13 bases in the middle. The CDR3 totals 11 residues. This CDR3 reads CASSHAVAQFF. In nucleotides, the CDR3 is TGCGCCAGCAGTCACGCGGTGGCACAGTTCTTC.

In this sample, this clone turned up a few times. The CDR3 region is CASSSSGKTYEQYF. CDR3 nucleotide sequence: TGTGCCAGCAGTTCCAGCGGGAAGACCTACGAGCAGTACTTC. The rearrangement links TRBV27 to TRBJ2-7, with 7 bases that match TRBD2. Unmatched junction bases numbered 5, after V lost 4 bases and J lost 2 bases. The CDR3 has 14 amino acids. CDR1 MNHEY and CDR2 SMNVEV come from the germline V gene (reference sequence).

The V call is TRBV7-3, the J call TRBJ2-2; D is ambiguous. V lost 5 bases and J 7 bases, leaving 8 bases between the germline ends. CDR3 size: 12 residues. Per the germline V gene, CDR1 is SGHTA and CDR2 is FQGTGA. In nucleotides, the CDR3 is TGTGCCAGCAGCCCCCCCGGCGGGGAGCTGTTTTTT. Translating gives CASSPPGGELFF.